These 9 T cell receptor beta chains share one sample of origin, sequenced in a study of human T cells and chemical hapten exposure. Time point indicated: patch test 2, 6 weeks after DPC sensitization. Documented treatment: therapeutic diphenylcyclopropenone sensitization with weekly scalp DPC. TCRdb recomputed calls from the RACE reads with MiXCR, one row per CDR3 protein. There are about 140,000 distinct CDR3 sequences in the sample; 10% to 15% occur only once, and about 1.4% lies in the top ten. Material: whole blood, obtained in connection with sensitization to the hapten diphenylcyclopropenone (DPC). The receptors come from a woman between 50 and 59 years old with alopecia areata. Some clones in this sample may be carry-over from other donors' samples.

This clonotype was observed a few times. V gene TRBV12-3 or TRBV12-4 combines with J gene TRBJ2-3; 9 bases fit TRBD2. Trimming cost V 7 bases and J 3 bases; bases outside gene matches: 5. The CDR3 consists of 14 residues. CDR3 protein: CASNVGLATDTQYF. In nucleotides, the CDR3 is TGTGCCAGCAACGTAGGACTAGCGACAGATACGCAGTATTTT.

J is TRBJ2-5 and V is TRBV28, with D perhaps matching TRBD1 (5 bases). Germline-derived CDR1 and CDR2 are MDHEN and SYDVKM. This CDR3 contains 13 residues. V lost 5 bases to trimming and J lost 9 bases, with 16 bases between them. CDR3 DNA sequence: TGTGCCAGCAGTAATAGGGGCGGAAGGGCCCAGTACTTC. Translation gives CASSNRGGRAQYF.

CDR3 protein: CASSQERGGNQPQHF. The CDR3 bases are TGTGCCAGCAGCCAAGAAAGAGGGGGCAATCAGCCCCAGCATTTT. This chain joins TRBV4-2 and TRBJ1-5; D may be TRBD1 (5 bases). The V end was cut by 0 bases, the J end by 2 bases, with 8 bases between. CDR1 is LGHNA and CDR2 is YNFKEQ in the germline V gene. The CDR3 length is 15 residues.

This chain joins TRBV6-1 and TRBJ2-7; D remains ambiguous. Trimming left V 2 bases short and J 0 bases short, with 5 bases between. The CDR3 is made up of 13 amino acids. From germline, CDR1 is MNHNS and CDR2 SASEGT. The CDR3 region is CASSENLSYEQYF. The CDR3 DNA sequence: TGTGCCAGCAGTGAAAACCTCTCCTACGAGCAGTACTTC.

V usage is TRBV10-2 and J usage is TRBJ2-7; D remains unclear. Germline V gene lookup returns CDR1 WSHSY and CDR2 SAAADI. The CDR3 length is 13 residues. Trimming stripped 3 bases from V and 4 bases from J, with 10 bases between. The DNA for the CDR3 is TGCGCCAGCAGTGACCCGGCGAGGTACGAGCAGTACTTC. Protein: CASSDPARYEQYF.

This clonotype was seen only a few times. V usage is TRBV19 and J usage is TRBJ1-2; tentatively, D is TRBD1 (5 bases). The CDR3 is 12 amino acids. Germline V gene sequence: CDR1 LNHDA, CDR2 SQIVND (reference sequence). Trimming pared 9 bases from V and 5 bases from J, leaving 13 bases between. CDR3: CASLGGLYGYTF. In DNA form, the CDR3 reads TGTGCCAGCCTCGGGGGGTTGTATGGCTACACCTTC.

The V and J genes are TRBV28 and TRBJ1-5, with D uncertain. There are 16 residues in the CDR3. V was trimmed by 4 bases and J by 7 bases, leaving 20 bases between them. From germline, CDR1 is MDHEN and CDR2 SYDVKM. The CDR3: CASSYQIGRSGQPQHF. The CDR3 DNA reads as TGTGCCAGCAGTTACCAGATAGGCCGGAGCGGACAGCCCCAGCATTTT. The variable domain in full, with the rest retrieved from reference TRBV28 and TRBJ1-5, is DVKVTQSSRYLVKRTGEKVFLECVQDMDHENMFWYRQDPGLGLRLIYFSYDVKMKEKGDIPEGYSVSREKKERFSLILESASTNQTSMYLCASSYQIGRSGQPQHFGDGTRLSIL.

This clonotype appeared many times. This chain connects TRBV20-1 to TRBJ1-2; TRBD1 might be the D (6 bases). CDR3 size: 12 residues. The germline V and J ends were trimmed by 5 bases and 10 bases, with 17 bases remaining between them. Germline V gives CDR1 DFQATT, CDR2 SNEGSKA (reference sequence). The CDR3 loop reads CSAHLQGSDYTF. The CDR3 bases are TGCAGTGCTCACCTACAGGGATCCGACTACACCTTC.

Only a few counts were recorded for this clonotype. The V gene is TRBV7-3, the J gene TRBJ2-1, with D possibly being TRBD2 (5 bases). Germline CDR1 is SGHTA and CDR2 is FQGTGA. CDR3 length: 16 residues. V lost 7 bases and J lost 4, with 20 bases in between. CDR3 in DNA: TGTGCCAGCACCTACCCCGTGACTACCGATTACAATGAGCAGTTCTTC. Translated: CASTYPVTTDYNEQFF.